This entry lists 16 T cell receptor beta chains sequenced from one sample in a study of blood T cells in healthy people across ages. Primed by a sample-barcoded 5' primer and a J-beta primer mix, a second PCR proceeded for about 6 to 12 cycles. TCRdb reprocessed the 5' RACE reads with MiXCR, giving one entry per CDR3 protein. The sample gives around 1.5 million distinct CDR3 sequences, approximately 40% of which show up once; roughly 7.7% is in the top ten. Sequences were obtained from blood. The receptor set was obtained from a woman aged 18-29 years in good health.

The sample holds a few counts of this clonotype. The rearrangement links TRBV29-1 to TRBJ1-4; D ambiguous. Germline assignment: CDR1 SQVTM and CDR2 ANQGSEA. This CDR3 region has 14 residues. The V end was cut by 2 bases, the J end by 8 bases, with 15 bases between. Written as DNA, the CDR3 is TGCAGCGTTGAATACCCCCTCGAGAGGGAAAAACTGTTTTTT. This translates into CSVEYPLEREKLFF. The full variable domain, rest sourced from reference TRBV29-1 and TRBJ1-4, is SAVISQKPSRDICQRGTSLTIQCQVDSQVTMMFWYRQQPGQSLTLIATANQGSEATYESGFVIDKFPISRPNLTFSTLTVSNMSPEDSSIYLCSVEYPLEREKLFFGSGTQLSVL.

The chain uses TRBV6-1 and TRBJ2-2; perhaps D is TRBD1 or TRBD2 (5 bases each). The V gene's germline CDR1 is MNHNS and CDR2 SASEGT. The CDR3 totals 13 residues. Trimming pared 8 bases from V and 6 bases from J, leaving 13 bases between. The CDR3 DNA reads as TGTGCCAGCGACAGTGGGGGAGCCGGGGAGCTGTTTTTT. Translating gives CASDSGGAGELFF.

The chain is built from TRBV6-2 or TRBV6-3 and TRBJ2-2; TRBD2 matches at 14 bases. The germline V gene encodes CDR1 MNHEY and CDR2 SVGEGT. J gave up 4 bases and V 6 bases, and 4 bases lay outside the gene matches. CDR3 size: 16 residues. The CDR3 loop reads CASRGLAGEGTGELFF. CDR3 sequence (DNA): TGTGCCAGCAGGGGACTAGCGGGAGAAGGCACCGGGGAGCTGTTTTTT.

Of note for this clonotype: A junction end diverges from the germline sequence, so it may reflect a read error. CDR3 bases: TGTGCCAGCAGCAAAGAGTGGACGGGCAATCAGCCCCAGCATTTT. Protein: CASSKEWTGNQPQHF. This chain links TRBV4-2 with TRBJ1-5; D is undetermined. The V gene's germline CDR1 is LGHNA and CDR2 YNFKEQ. The length of the CDR3 is 15 residues.

The CDR3 loop is CASSQEVTGEQYF. CDR3 coding DNA: TGCGCCAGCAGCCAAGAGGTTACGGGGGAGCAGTACTTC. The chain couples TRBV4-1 to TRBJ2-7; possible D gene TRBD2, 5 bases. The CDR3 totals 13 residues. V lost 0 bases to trimming and J lost 7 bases, with 10 bases between them. The V gene's germline CDR1 is MGHRA and CDR2 YSYEKL.

Worth noting for this clonotype: A single base separates this from a much larger clone, so it may be a read error. This rearrangement joins TRBV10-3 to TRBJ2-1; 7 bases map to TRBD1. Germline CDR1 reads ENHRY; CDR2 reads SYGVKD. CDR3 size: 14 residues. The CDR3 DNA follows: TGTGCCATCAGTGCGACAGGGCCTTACAATGAGCGGTTCTTC. Its protein is CAISATGPYNERFF.

The chain recombines TRBV6-6 with TRBJ1-6; TRBD1 matches 9 bases. From germline, CDR1 is MNHNY and CDR2 SVGAGI (reference sequence). This CDR3 is built from 15 residues. The V gene end was trimmed by 5 bases and the J gene end by 10 bases; junction bases not matched to a gene: 9. CDR3 bases: TGTGCCAGCAGTCTCCGGGACAGGGCCGACTCACCCCTCCACTTT. Translation gives CASSLRDRADSPLHF.

The V call is TRBV9, the J call TRBJ2-5; TRBD1 might be the D (6 bases). Per germline, CDR1 SGDLS and CDR2 YYNGEE. The CDR3 has 15 amino acids. V lost 0 bases to trimming and J lost 3 bases, with 12 bases between them. The DNA for the CDR3 is TGTGCCAGCAGCGTAGTGGCGTCAGGGGAAGAGACCCAGTACTTC. Translating it yields CASSVVASGEETQYF.

This clonotype showed up just a few times. The chain combines TRBV6-2 or TRBV6-3 with TRBJ2-3, with 8 bases lining up with TRBD1. The V gene's germline CDR1 is MNHEY and CDR2 SVGEGT. CDR3 length: 15 amino acids. J gave up 0 bases and V 7 bases, and 6 bases lay outside the gene matches. CDR3 sequence reads: CASMNRGISTDTQYF. The CDR3 DNA is TGTGCCAGCATGAACAGGGGGATCAGCACAGATACGCAGTATTTT.

This clonotype was seen only a few times. V is TRBV7-2 and J is TRBJ1-1; D is uncertain. The CDR3 runs 13 residues. The germline gives CDR1 SGHTA, CDR2 FQGNSA. V was shortened by 4 bases and J by 8 bases, with 14 bases between the two germline ends. CDR3 sequence: CASSSVSGLEAFF. Written as DNA, the CDR3 is TGTGCCAGCAGCTCGGTCAGCGGGTTGGAAGCTTTCTTT. The whole variable domain, remainder taken from reference TRBV7-2 and TRBJ1-1, is GAGVSQSPSNKVTEKGKDVELRCDPISGHTALYWYRQSLGQGLEFLIYFQGNSAPDKSGLPSDRFSAERTGGSVSTLTIQRTQQEDSAVYLCASSSVSGLEAFFGQGTRLTVV.

V gene TRBV7-9 combines with J gene TRBJ1-2; 8 nucleotides match TRBD1. CDR1 SEHNR and CDR2 FQNEAQ come from the germline V gene (reference sequence). V dropped 0 bases and J dropped 6; count of bases not matched to a gene: 3. The CDR3 is made up of 14 amino acids. Here the CDR3 reads CASSLAADRDGYTF. In DNA form, the CDR3 reads TGTGCCAGCAGCTTAGCTGCGGACAGGGATGGCTACACCTTC.

This clonotype was detected a few times. The chain uses TRBV20-1 and TRBJ2-7; 7 bases are shared with TRBD1. CDR3 length equals 13 residues. The V and J ends lost 6 bases and 4 bases, in that order; junction bases with no gene match: 9. Germline loops: CDR1 DFQATT, CDR2 SNEGSKA (reference sequence). CDR3 amino acids: CSATGEGAYEQYF. CDR3 coding DNA: TGCAGTGCCACAGGGGAAGGGGCTTACGAGCAGTACTTC.

The rearrangement uses TRBV15 and TRBJ1-2, with D perhaps TRBD1 (5 bases). Germline V gene lookup returns CDR1 LNHNV and CDR2 YYDKDF (reference sequence). The CDR3 has 14 residues. Trimming shortened V by 1 base and J by 4 bases, and 10 bases separated the two germline ends. Written as DNA, the CDR3 is TGTGCCACCAGCAGAGGTGGGGACCTCTATGGCTACACCTTC. Protein product: CATSRGGDLYGYTF.

The chain recombines TRBV6-6 with TRBJ2-5; TRBD1 might be the D (5 bases). The ends were cut back, 0 bases at V and 0 bases at J, with 11 bases in the middle. This CDR3 has 16 residues. Germline CDR1 and CDR2: MNHNY and SVGAGI (reference sequence). As DNA, the CDR3 is TGTGCCAGCAGTTACTCGATTCCAGGGAACCAAGAGACCCAGTACTTC. Encoded protein: CASSYSIPGNQETQYF.

CDR3 DNA: TGCGCCAGCAGCCAAAAACTAGCGGGAGGAGCCTACGAGCAGTACTTC. It yields the protein CASSQKLAGGAYEQYF. This chain joins TRBV4-1 and TRBJ2-7; 12 nucleotides match TRBD2. Trimming cost V 2 bases and J 2 bases; bases outside gene matches: 4. Germline-derived CDR1 and CDR2 are MGHRA and YSYEKL. The CDR3 length is 16 residues.

V gene TRBV14 combines with J gene TRBJ2-1; D possibly corresponds to TRBD2 (5 bases). The ends were cut back, 4 bases at V and 6 bases at J, with 16 bases in the middle. This CDR3 contains 15 residues. Germline values: CDR1 SGHDN, CDR2 FVKESK. The CDR3 here is CASSPKVAMSNEQFF. DNA of the CDR3: TGTGCCAGCAGCCCGAAGGTAGCGATGAGCAATGAGCAGTTCTTC.